A single sample is the source of the 20 T cell receptor beta chains below, sequenced in a study of cytomegalovirus exposure and HLA in healthy donors. Using immunoSEQ multiplex PCR, the repertoire was profiled, and TCRdb retains in-frame clones only, with some absent. Of about 160,000 clones in the sample, 86% were seen once. Material: PBMCs. These receptors were obtained from a woman between 18 and 29 years old in good health and CMV-seronegative.

V and J are TRBV15 and TRBJ1-5; D remains ambiguous. This CDR3 has 14 residues. Deletions cut 3 bases from V and 0 bases from J, with 6 bases between. CDR1 and CDR2 (germline): LNHNV, YYDKDF (reference sequence). As DNA, the CDR3 is TGTGCCACCAGCAGGGCAAATAGCAATCAGCCCCAGCATTTT. It encodes CATSRANSNQPQHF. The complete variable domain, with remaining parts taken from reference TRBV15 and TRBJ1-5, reads DAMVIQNPRYQVTQFGKPVTLSCSQTLNHNVMYWYQQKSSQAPKLLFHYYDKDFNNEADTPDNFQSRRPNTSFCFLDIRSPGLGDTAMYLCATSRANSNQPQHFGDGTRLSIL.

V gene TRBV10-2 combines with J gene TRBJ1-5; 9 bases fit TRBD1. The CDR3 spans 14 residues. J gave up 3 bases and V 7 bases, and 4 bases lay outside the gene matches. The V gene's germline CDR1 is WSHSY and CDR2 SAAADI. CDR3 sequence (DNA): TGCGCCAGCAATGACAGGGGGACCAATCAGCCCCAGCATTTT. This gives the protein CASNDRGTNQPQHF.

The CDR3 nucleotides read TGTGCCAGCCTAGCAGGCCGGAGGGCGGGACACGAGCAGTACTTC. As protein: CASLAGRRAGHEQYF. The rearrangement joins TRBV28 to TRBJ2-7; D perhaps matches TRBD2 (6 bases). This CDR3 region has 15 residues. Germline V gives CDR1 MDHEN, CDR2 SYDVKM. V was pared by 8 bases and J by 5 bases, with 22 bases between.

The rearrangement joins TRBV27 to TRBJ1-1, with D perhaps TRBD1 (5 bases). The CDR3 extends over 14 amino acids. Looked up from germline, CDR1 is MNHEY and CDR2 is SMNVEV (reference sequence). V lost 3 bases and J lost 0, with 8 bases in between. CDR3 DNA: TGTGCCAGCAGTTTTCGGGGGTTGAACACTGAAGCTTTCTTT. This gives the protein CASSFRGLNTEAFF.

The chain couples TRBV6-5 to TRBJ1-4; 7 bases align to TRBD1. There are 15 residues in the CDR3. CDR1 and CDR2 (germline): MNHEY, SVGAGI. J lost 0 bases, V lost 6 bases, and 4 bases had no gene match. CDR3 DNA sequence: TGTGCCAGCAGCCCCGGGACAGCAACTAATGAAAAACTGTTTTTT. Residues: CASSPGTATNEKLFF.

Only one count was recorded for this clone. The rearrangement uses TRBV5-4 and TRBJ2-7; tentatively, D is TRBD2 (6 bases). Germline V gives CDR1 SGHNT, CDR2 YYREEE (reference sequence). The germline V and J ends were trimmed by 4 bases and 2 bases, with 13 bases remaining between them. The CDR3 is 14 residues long. In DNA, the CDR3 is TGTGCCAGCAGCCCCGGGGGTAGTCCCTACGAGCAGTACTTC. Its translation is CASSPGGSPYEQYF.

The rearrangement links TRBV18 to TRBJ1-4; D might be TRBD1 (5 bases). With 1 base removed from V and 0 bases from J, the gap between germline ends came to 15 bases. This CDR3 contains 18 residues. Per the germline V gene, CDR1 is KGHSH and CDR2 is LQKENI. The DNA for the CDR3 is TGTGCCAGCTCACCACGAGCCGTTCGGGGGACAACTAATGAAAAACTGTTTTTT. Translated: CASSPRAVRGTTNEKLFF. The variable domain in full, completed from reference TRBV18 and TRBJ1-4, reads NAGVMQNPRHLVRRRGQEARLRCSPMKGHSHVYWYRQLPEEGLKFMVYLQKENIIDESGMPKERFSAEFPKEGPSILRIQQVVRGDSAAYFCASSPRAVRGTTNEKLFFGSGTQLSVL.

This rearrangement joins TRBV9 to TRBJ2-1; TRBD2 matches at 7 bases. This CDR3 comprises 18 residues. Germline V CDR1 and CDR2: SGDLS, YYNGEE. The J segment lost 0 bases and the V segment lost 4 bases, leaving 13 bases of the junction unmatched. Here the CDR3 DNA reads TGTGCCAGCAGCCCTCCGCGGGGGAGGGTGAGCTCCTACAATGAGCAGTTCTTC. Translation gives CASSPPRGRVSSYNEQFF.

The chain joins TRBV7-2 to TRBJ1-1; 8 bases fit TRBD1. CDR1 is SGHTA and CDR2 is FQGNSA in the germline V gene. V dropped 2 bases and J dropped 1; count of bases not matched to a gene: 3. The CDR3 has 15 amino acids. DNA of the CDR3: TGTGCCAGCAGCTTATGGCAGGGGGCGAACACTGAAGCTTTCTTT. Encoded protein: CASSLWQGANTEAFF. Full variable domain (rest looked up from reference TRBV7-2 and TRBJ1-1): GAGVSQSPSNKVTEKGKDVELRCDPISGHTALYWYRQSLGQGLEFLIYFQGNSAPDKSGLPSDRFSAERTGGSVSTLTIQRTQQEDSAVYLCASSLWQGANTEAFFGQGTRLTVV.

The rearrangement uses TRBV9 and TRBJ2-5; TRBD2 aligns across 10 bases. Germline V gene sequence: CDR1 SGDLS, CDR2 YYNGEE. Germline trimming cut 2 bases from V and 1 base from J; bases unmatched to any gene: 5. The CDR3 consists of 16 residues. The CDR3 DNA reads as TGTGCCAGCAGCGTGTTACTAGCGGGGACCCAAGAGACCCAGTACTTC. The encoded protein is CASSVLLAGTQETQYF. Together with reference TRBV9 and TRBJ2-5, the CDR3 gives the full variable domain: DSGVTQTPKHLITATGQRVTLRCSPRSGDLSVYWYQQSLDQGLQFLIQYYNGEERAKGNILERFSAQQFPDLHSELNLSSLELGDSALYFCASSVLLAGTQETQYFGPGTRLLVL.

V and J are TRBV11-2 and TRBJ2-3, with TRBD1 identical over 8 bases. Germline CDR1 reads SGHAT; CDR2 reads FQNNGV. The V and J ends lost 2 bases and 3 bases, in that order; junction bases with no gene match: 10. This CDR3 region has 17 residues. The CDR3 DNA follows: TGTGCCAGCAGCTTAAACAGCCAGGGGGCGGGTACAGATACGCAGTATTTT. It translates to CASSLNSQGAGTDTQYF.

The chain joins TRBV11-2 to TRBJ2-1; 13 positions agree with TRBD2. This CDR3 is built from 16 residues. V shed 5 bases, J shed 8 bases, and the junction held 9 bases outside the gene matches. Germline assignment: CDR1 SGHAT and CDR2 FQNNGV. Here the CDR3 reads CASSLPGLAGMHEQFF. CDR3 nucleotide sequence: TGTGCCAGCAGCCTACCGGGACTAGCGGGAATGCATGAGCAGTTCTTC.

The rearrangement uses TRBV6-5 and TRBJ2-2, with 7 nucleotides matching TRBD1. This CDR3 contains 14 residues. Per the germline V gene, CDR1 is MNHEY and CDR2 is SVGAGI. V shed 6 bases, J shed 4 bases, and the junction held 5 bases outside the gene matches. As DNA, the CDR3 is TGTGCCAGCAGCACAGGGGCCCTCACCGGGGAGCTGTTTTTT. Translating gives CASSTGALTGELFF.

V is TRBV4-2 and J is TRBJ2-5; 12 bases are shared with TRBD2. The junction had 9 bases not matched to a gene; V was cut back by 0 bases and J by 4 bases. This CDR3 comprises 18 residues. Looked up from germline, CDR1 is LGHNA and CDR2 is YNFKEQ. The CDR3 protein is CASSQEGLAGGNGETQYF. Written as DNA, the CDR3 is TGTGCCAGCAGCCAAGAGGGGCTAGCGGGGGGGAATGGAGAGACCCAGTACTTC.

The chain has TRBV6-1 and TRBJ2-5; 12 nucleotides align to TRBD2. Trimming took 5 bases from V and 4 from J; bases not matched to a gene: 5. Per the germline V gene, CDR1 is MNHNS and CDR2 is SASEGT. The CDR3 totals 15 residues. In nucleotides, the CDR3 is TGTGCCAGCAGTATTCCTAGCGGGGGGGGAGAGACCCAGTACTTC. Protein sequence: CASSIPSGGGETQYF.

This sequence joins TRBV29-1 and TRBJ2-3, with 8 bases fitting TRBD2. V lost 7 bases and J lost 4; bases outside the gene matches: 7. This CDR3 region has 13 residues. Germline V lookup: CDR1 SQVTM, CDR2 ANQGSEA. CDR3 loop: CSAPGLEADTQYF. CDR3 DNA: TGCAGCGCCCCGGGACTAGAAGCAGATACGCAGTATTTT.

Here the CDR3 DNA reads TGTGCCAGCAGCCCACCAGGGAGCAATCAGCCCCAGCATTTT. Translating gives CASSPPGSNQPQHF. The chain couples TRBV7-9 to TRBJ1-5; D perhaps matches TRBD1 (5 bases). This CDR3 contains 14 residues. CDR1 SEHNR and CDR2 FQNEAQ come from the germline V gene (reference sequence). V lost 5 bases to trimming and J lost 1 base, with 9 bases between them.

This clone was detected a few times. V and J are TRBV7-9 and TRBJ1-1, with D perhaps TRBD1 (5 bases). Germline V lookup: CDR1 SEHNR, CDR2 FQNEAQ (reference sequence). V was shortened by 3 bases and J by 5 bases, with 16 bases between the two germline ends. The CDR3 runs to 15 residues. CDR3 residues: CASSLFQGRWTEAFF. CDR3 bases: TGTGCCAGCAGCTTGTTTCAGGGAAGGTGGACTGAAGCTTTCTTT.

This rearrangement joins TRBV10-3 to TRBJ2-3, with 8 bases aligning to TRBD2. J gave up 6 bases and V 7 bases, and 12 bases lay outside the gene matches. CDR1 and CDR2 (germline): ENHRY, SYGVKD. The CDR3 extends over 15 amino acids. The CDR3 is CAIKGGASGSDTQYF. CDR3 bases: TGTGCCATCAAAGGCGGAGCAAGCGGGAGTGATACGCAGTATTTT.

J is TRBJ2-1 and V is TRBV6-5; 8 positions agree with TRBD2. The CDR3 sequence is 15 residues long. Germline trimming cut 4 bases from V and 4 bases from J; bases unmatched to any gene: 6. Germline values: CDR1 MNHEY, CDR2 SVGAGI. Written as DNA, the CDR3 is TGTGCCAGCAGTTCGGGGGGGGTGGTGTACAATGAGCAGTTCTTC. The encoded protein is CASSSGGVVYNEQFF.